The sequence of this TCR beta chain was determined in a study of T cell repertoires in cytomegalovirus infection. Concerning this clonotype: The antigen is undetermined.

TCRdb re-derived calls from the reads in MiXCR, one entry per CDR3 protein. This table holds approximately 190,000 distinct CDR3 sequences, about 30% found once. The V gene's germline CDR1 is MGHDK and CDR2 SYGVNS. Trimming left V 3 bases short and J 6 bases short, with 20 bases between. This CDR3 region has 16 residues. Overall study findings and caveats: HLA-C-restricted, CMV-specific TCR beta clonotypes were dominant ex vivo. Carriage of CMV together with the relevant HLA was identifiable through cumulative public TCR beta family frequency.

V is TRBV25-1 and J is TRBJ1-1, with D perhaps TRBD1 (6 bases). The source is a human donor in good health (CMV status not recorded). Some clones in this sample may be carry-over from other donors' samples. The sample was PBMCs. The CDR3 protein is CASSEYGARGRPEAFF. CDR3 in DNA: TGTGCCAGCAGTGAGTACGGTGCCAGGGGTAGGCCTGAAGCTTTCTTT.